This T cell receptor (beta chain) was sequenced for a study of T cells in Graves' hyperthyroidism and ophthalmopathy (dated by TCRdb to the late 2010s). About the study as a whole: Peripheral blood samples were taken at the time of initial diagnosis, prior to any treatment. To identify distinguishing TCR V-J signatures, a discovery cohort of 100 or so patients was used, comprising under 45 with Graves' ophthalmopathy and some 60 with stable Graves' hyperthyroidism. An independent validation cohort of under 20 hyperthyroidism patients and 15 or so patients who later progressed to ophthalmopathy tested prospective prediction of ophthalmopathy. The 75 to 100 discovery patients were divided at random into training and test sets in a 7:3 ratio. In addition, the study compared T-cell repertoires in thyroid tissue and in blood from roughly 6 Graves' hyperthyroidism patients. After blood sampling, hyperthyroidism patients were treated with methimazole at a starting dose of 30 mg daily, and ophthalmopathy patients were treated with high-dose intravenous methylprednisolone. According to the paper, TCR Vbeta CDR3 sequencing was carried out on approximately 140 peripheral blood samples, which came from under 50 ophthalmopathy, about 75 hyperthyroidism and approximately 17 progressor patients.

Per the germline V gene (reference sequence), LGHDT is the CDR1 and YNNKEL is the CDR2. V lost 4 bases and J lost 8 bases, and the count of bases not matched to a germline gene is 4. Taken from cysteine to phenylalanine, the CDR3 has 13 residues. The read is trimmed to its CDR3 DNA, 39 bases read in frame from base 1. TCR beta CDR3 regions were amplified from RNA transcripts. The TCR CDR3 was subjected to a first round of RT-PCR using the HTBI primer set and the Qiagen OneStep RT-PCR kit. A second multiplex PCR round built the libraries, followed by size selection and purification. Paired-end sequencing of the libraries was performed with 100 bp reads on an Illumina HiSeq2000. The paper's data handling went like this. SOAPnuke was used to process the raw data, throwing out any read that contained adapters or uncalled bases, had a mean Phred below 15, or lacked an exact constant-primer or identifier match. High-quality paired reads were merged using COPE v1.2.5, and each unique nucleotide sequence was defined as a clonotype. Clonotypes were aligned to IMGT TRBV, TRBD and TRBJ reference segments using MiTCR v1.1. The analysis included only V-J combinations with a frequency above 0.0001, which together covered around 99% of the repertoires. A TCS score was defined as the ratio of F50 (clonal expansion) to E x V (chaos), with BLOSUM62-based TCRdist applied between CDR3 peptides within each V-J. Welch's t-statistics and random forest reduced 514 V-J features to 13, which were used in a naive Bayes classifier (R e1071). TCRdb reanalyzed the raw reads on its own, using fastp at Q25 for trimming and MiXCR for clone calling, and kept in-frame beta chains. Rows with one shared CDR3 protein collapse into an entry with the most common genes and DNA. TCRdb's processing, not the study's, gives the V and J calls here. Here the sample has more than 300,000 distinct CDR3 sequences; roughly 20% occur a single time. The top ten constitute over 35% of the sample.

In the ophthalmopathy patients, disease was moderately to severely active, with a Clinical Activity Score of 3 or more, a NOSPECS grade of 4 or more, and a duration of less than 3 months. Exclusion was applied to patients with uncontrolled infections, other autoimmune diseases, pregnancy or lactation. Diagnoses were based on clinical symptoms, serum thyroxine and TRAb, thyroid ultrasound and orbital computed tomography. PBMCs were separated from 10 ml of fresh peripheral blood using Ficoll-Paque density gradient centrifugation. Trizol reagent was used to extract total RNA, and RNA quality was then checked on an Agilent 2100 Bioanalyzer. Results the study describes overall, beyond this receptor: Most expanded thyroid clonotypes (frequency above 0.001) were also detected in blood, suggesting blood repertoires may reflect thyroid immune responses. Ophthalmopathy was separated from stable hyperthyroidism by a 13 V-J signature model, with over 85% sensitivity and 81% to 83% specificity obtained in cross-validation and 80%/75% obtained in testing. In validation, progression to ophthalmopathy was predicted by the model with approximately 67% sensitivity and nearly 75% specificity, a median of around 5.9 months before onset. No statistical method was used to set the sample size in advance, and investigators knew the group allocation.

On this clonotype: Its antigen remains undetermined. No base quality values were provided; no much bigger clone lies one nucleotide off.

Sequences were obtained from blood. This TCR derives from a man aged 18 to 30 with Graves' ophthalmopathy. Rearrangement joined TRBV3-1 to TRBJ1-3; TRBD1 matches 8 bases in the middle. The nucleotide sequence reads TGTGCCAGCAGCCCCCAGGGGGCGGACACCATATATTTT. It codes for CASSPQGADTIYF.